Listed here are 5 T cell receptor beta chains from one sample, sequenced in a study of breast tumors, draining lymph nodes, adjacent tissues. Each CDR3 protein is one row after TCRdb ran MiXCR on the multiplex PCR reads. The profile shows hundreds of thousands of distinct CDR3 sequences, approximately 31% of them singletons. The lymph nodes were axillary draining lymph nodes from breast cancer patients. The sequenced sample consisted of axillary lymph node tissue. All receptors come from a female donor with breast cancer. Some clones in this sample may be carry-over from other donors' samples.

Ten or more counts support this clonotype. The chain links TRBV20-1 to TRBJ2-1, with D perhaps TRBD1 or TRBD2 (5 bases each). The CDR3 contains 12 residues. V lost 5 bases and J lost 12, with 17 bases in between. Germline V gene data show CDR1 as DFQATT and CDR2 as SNEGSKA (reference sequence). The CDR3 sequence is CSAGRDPGRQFF. The DNA for the CDR3 is TGCAGTGCTGGCAGGGATCCGGGAAGGCAGTTCTTC.

The rearrangement links TRBV25-1 to TRBJ2-1; 9 bases are a match to TRBD2. The CDR3 length is 15 residues. Germline CDR1 reads MGHDK; CDR2 reads SYGVNS. Trimming removed 11 bases from V and 4 bases from J; junction bases left unmatched: 12. The CDR3 DNA reads TGTGCCGTCCGGGGGGGGACTAGCCTATACAATGAGCAGTTCTTC. Its translation: CAVRGGTSLYNEQFF.

The chain recombines TRBV29-1 with TRBJ1-1; D call uncertain. The germline V gene has CDR1 SQVTM and CDR2 ANQGSEA. The ends were cut back, 8 bases at V and 11 bases at J, with 15 bases in the middle. The CDR3 runs 10 residues. CDR3 residues: CSLAGREAFF. CDR3 sequence (DNA): TGCAGCTTGGCGGGAAGGGAGGCTTTCTTT. Full variable domain (outside the CDR3, taken from reference TRBV29-1 and TRBJ1-1): SAVISQKPSRDICQRGTSLTIQCQVDSQVTMMFWYRQQPGQSLTLIATANQGSEATYESGFVIDKFPISRPNLTFSTLTVSNMSPEDSSIYLCSLAGREAFFGQGTRLTVV.

On this clonotype: Since no conserved phenylalanine or tryptophan closes the CDR3, a read error is the likely cause. The chain recombines TRBV19 with TRBJ2-4, with D possibly matching TRBD1 (5 bases). Trimming stripped 5 bases from V and 4 bases from J, with 18 bases between. The CDR3 covers 16 residues. Germline CDR1 reads LNHDA; CDR2 reads SQIVND (reference sequence). CDR3 in DNA: TGTGCCAGTAGTCCCAGACAGAGAACTATTAAAAACATTCAGTACTCC. This sequence encodes CASSPRQRTIKNIQYS.

About this clonotype: An end of the junction differs from the germline gene, which may be a read error. The J gene is TRBJ1-1, the V gene TRBV20-1, with 7 positions matching TRBD1. The length of the CDR3 is 11 residues. Germline-derived CDR1 and CDR2 are DFQATT and SNEGSKA (reference sequence). CDR3 nucleotides: TGCAGTGCTCCTCGGACAGGAGAAGCTTCCTTT. Its translation: CSAPRTGEASF.